The source of this T cell receptor beta chain is a study of human T cells and chemical hapten exposure (dated by TCRdb to about 2021). About the full investigation: For sensitization, 2% DPC in acetone was applied to an approximately 2 cm by approximately 2 cm area of upper inner arm skin. The study tracked peripheral blood TCR repertoire changes in vivo during primary and secondary sensitization to the hapten diphenylcyclopropenone (DPC) in alopecia patients. Blood samples were taken from patients before sensitization (week 0) and then at 2, 6 and about 24 weeks after DPC sensitization. Twenty-nine alopecia patients gave blood for TCR sequencing at one to four time points (pre-sensitization, 2, 6 and 24 weeks). Patch testing was performed on the upper back with Finn chambers containing 0.01% DPC, and the patch tests were scored after 6 days according to International Contact Dermatitis Research Group standards. Libraries were pooled for sequencing, and variation in per-sample TCR yields was attributed mainly to small differences in library volumes within the pool. Patients additionally received weekly therapeutic DPC doses to the scalp throughout the roughly 25-week study period. Alopecia areata with under or over 50% scalp involvement, alopecia totalis and alopecia universalis were represented in the patient cohort, which was mostly female.

Libraries were built with RACE. The instrument was a NextSeq 500. Library preparation attached unique molecular identifiers to individual cDNA molecules for quantitative, reproducible TCR counting. From each blood RNA sample, both TCR alpha and TCR beta chains were sequenced. Regarding the original processing steps: A median of approximately 100,000 TCRs per sample was observed, with a range of about 20,000 to 750,000. V, J and CDR3 annotation of the TCR reads was carried out using the Decombinator software suite. To make PS versus PT1 abundance plots, every sample was subsampled to the same number of TCRs (28,000). Expanded TCRs were defined as absent before sensitization and observed at least eight times at the 2-week time point. Clones were called with MiXCR by TCRdb after fastp trimmed the public reads at Q25, and only in-frame beta chains were retained. Identical CDR3 protein sequences are pooled into one entry, listed with their most common genes and DNA. TCRdb, not the original authors, processed these V and J calls. Recorded for this sample are about 90,000 distinct CDR3 sequences; 11% of them occurred a single time. Approximately 1.1% of the sample is held by the ten biggest clonotypes.

In its sample, this clonotype was seen many times. Its antigen remains unidentified. Base qualities are not recorded, but no much larger clone differs from it by a single base. According to the study, the label for this sample's time point signals: patch test 3, about 24 weeks after DPC sensitization. This specimen's treatment or condition label, per the study, means: therapeutic diphenylcyclopropenone sensitization with weekly scalp DPC. Blood at each patch-test visit was drawn before the patch test was applied. Patients were eligible if aged 18 to 70, diagnosed with alopecia and judged suitable for DPC therapy, and pregnant patients were excluded. Total RNA was isolated from unfractionated whole blood collected in Tempus Blood RNA tubes. The CDR3 spans 13 residues, from the cysteine through the phenylalanine. Of all the DNA, just the CDR3 is kept, 39 bases in frame from base 1. Trimming costs V 4 bases and J 2 bases, and their ends lie 7 bases apart. The germline V gene (reference sequence) yields LGHDT for CDR1 and YNNKEL for CDR2.

Paper-wide results and their limitations: The number of PT1 expanded TCRs positively correlated with patch test score, significant at thresholds 8, 16 and 32 but not 4. Repeated subsampling changed both the strength of the expansion versus patch-test correlation and the threshold at which the correlation became significant. DPC sensitization did not change the number of TCRs with a frequency above 1 in 1000, and there was no evidence of changes in global repertoire structure. Alopecia, a presumed autoimmune disease, was present in all patients, so the immune response of the patients might differ from that of healthy individuals. Significantly more large CDR3 similarity clusters were formed by expanded TCRs than by pre-sensitization or healthy control sets, consistent with antigen-driven responses.

This specimen was whole blood, taken in connection with sensitization to the hapten diphenylcyclopropenone (DPC). This receptor was obtained from a woman aged 25 to 39 with alopecia areata. Some clones in this sample may be carry-over from other donors' samples. Recombination linked TRBV3-1 to TRBJ2-3; no D gene is confidently identified. The DNA sequence reads TGTGCCAGCAGCCGCGACCTCACAGATACGCAGTATTTT. Translated, this gives CASSRDLTDTQYF.